This passage covers 21 T cell receptor beta chains from one sample sequenced in a study of blood T cell repertoires in COVID-19 (dated by TCRdb to between 2020 and 2021). Library method: the immunoSEQ multiplex PCR assay. TCRdb obtained this table from immuneACCESS and retained in-frame rearrangements with V and J assigned. These tables miss some clones; where compared with another copy, unresolved V genes account for less than half of the shortfall, and the remainder is unexplained. A total of about 280,000 clones appear in this sample, approximately 84% of them only once. The top ten constitute 2.1% of the sample. Sequenced material: peripheral blood. All receptors come from a woman in her 30s who had recovered from COVID-19.

This chain joins TRBV4-2 and TRBJ2-3; 7 nucleotides align to TRBD2. The CDR3 consists of 16 residues. With V trimmed by 0 bases and J by 2 bases, 5 bases remained unmatched. The V gene's germline CDR1 is LGHNA and CDR2 YNFKEQ. CDR3 amino acids: CASSQDPSGDTDTQYF. The CDR3 DNA reads as TGTGCCAGCAGCCAAGACCCTAGCGGCGACACAGATACGCAGTATTTT.

This rearrangement joins TRBV3-1 (or the pseudogene TRBV3-2) to TRBJ1-3; no firm D call. V gave up 4 bases and J gave up 2 bases, with 18 bases separating them. Germline CDR1 is LGHDT and CDR2 is YNNKEL (reference sequence). The CDR3 runs to 17 residues. The CDR3 loop reads CASSLAGGREPGNTIYF. The CDR3 DNA is TGTGCCAGCAGCCTGGCGGGAGGCAGAGAGCCTGGAAACACCATATATTTT.

V usage is TRBV2 and J usage is TRBJ2-2; 11 nucleotides line up with TRBD1. Looked up from germline, CDR1 is SNHLY and CDR2 is FYNNEI. The J segment lost 5 bases and the V segment lost 8 bases, leaving 4 bases of the junction unmatched. This CDR3 region has 14 residues. The CDR3 DNA reads TGTGCCAGCTCGGGACAGGGGGTAACCGGGGAGCTGTTTTTT. It specifies CASSGQGVTGELFF.

This chain uses TRBV7-2 with TRBJ2-3; 7 nucleotides agree with TRBD2. The junction had 11 bases not matched to a gene; V was cut back by 2 bases and J by 0 bases. The CDR3 totals 18 residues. CDR1 is SGHTA, CDR2 FQGNSA, per germline. CDR3 nucleotide sequence: TGTGCCAGCAGCTTACAAATCGGGGGGACCTCTAGCACAGATACGCAGTATTTT. Its protein is CASSLQIGGTSSTDTQYF.

The rearrangement uses TRBV11-2 and TRBJ1-4; no clear D. Per the germline V gene, CDR1 is SGHAT and CDR2 is FQNNGV. Between the trimmed V and J ends, which lost 0 bases and 6 bases, there was a span of 11 bases. The CDR3 runs 15 residues. The CDR3 sequence: CASSLDFVRDEKLFF. CDR3 DNA sequence: TGTGCCAGCAGCTTAGATTTCGTGAGGGATGAAAAACTGTTTTTT.

The chain has TRBV5-1 and TRBJ2-3; 9 nucleotides agree with TRBD1. The germline CDR1 and CDR2 sequences are SGHRS and YFSETQ. The CDR3 loop spans 16 amino acids. J lost 3 bases, V lost 4 bases, and 9 bases had no gene match. CDR3 sequence: CASSPEAGQGTDTQYF. Written as DNA, the CDR3 is TGCGCCAGCAGCCCGGAGGCAGGACAGGGGACAGATACGCAGTATTTT.

The rearrangement links TRBV18 to TRBJ1-1; 7 nucleotides line up with TRBD1. The V segment lost 1 base and the J segment 1 base; nucleotides outside the gene matches: 3. The CDR3 sequence is 15 residues long. Germline CDR1 is KGHSH and CDR2 is LQKENI. The CDR3 here is CASSPRQGGNTEAFF. In nucleotides, the CDR3 is TGTGCCAGCTCACCACGCCAGGGGGGGAACACTGAAGCTTTCTTT.

This clone has a single count. The chain couples TRBV6-5 to TRBJ1-3, with 9 nucleotides matching TRBD1. The CDR3 has 15 amino acids. Germline-derived CDR1 and CDR2 are MNHEY and SVGAGI. Unmatched junction bases numbered 7, after V lost 6 bases and J lost 4 bases. The CDR3 DNA follows: TGTGCCAGCAGGAGGACAGGGGACTTCGGAAACACCATATATTTT. This sequence encodes CASRRTGDFGNTIYF.

V gene TRBV7-2 combines with J gene TRBJ2-1; D remains ambiguous. The CDR3 sequence is 15 residues long. Germline CDR1 reads SGHTA; CDR2 reads FQGNSA. V lost 4 bases and J lost 4, with 14 bases in between. In DNA, the CDR3 is TGTGCCAGCAGCTCCACACAGACCCATTACAATGAGCAGTTCTTC. The encoded protein is CASSSTQTHYNEQFF. Supplemented by reference TRBV7-2 and TRBJ2-1, the full variable domain reads GAGVSQSPSNKVTEKGKDVELRCDPISGHTALYWYRQSLGQGLEFLIYFQGNSAPDKSGLPSDRFSAERTGGSVSTLTIQRTQQEDSAVYLCASSSTQTHYNEQFFGPGTRLTVL.

The rearrangement joins TRBV28 to TRBJ2-7, with TRBD2 identical over 7 bases. The CDR3 totals 14 residues. The ends lost 6 bases at V and 4 bases at J; junction bases unmatched: 9. Germline V gene sequence: CDR1 MDHEN, CDR2 SYDVKM. The CDR3 DNA reads as TGTGCCAGCAGATCCATGGGGGGGGGATACGAGCAGTACTTC. As protein: CASRSMGGGYEQYF.

The chain uses TRBV2 and TRBJ2-3; D is perhaps TRBD2 (5 bases). CDR3 length equals 15 residues. Trimming cost V 1 base and J 2 bases, with 10 bases left between them. Germline V CDR1 and CDR2: SNHLY, FYNNEI. CDR3 DNA sequence: TGTGCCAGCAGTGAAGGATGGAGGTTCACAGATACGCAGTATTTT. Its protein is CASSEGWRFTDTQYF. Complete variable domain (other parts from reference TRBV2 and TRBJ2-3): EPEVTQTPSHQVTQMGQEVILRCVPISNHLYFYWYRQILGQKVEFLVSFYNNEISEKSEIFDDQFSVERPDGSNFTLKIRSTKLEDSAMYFCASSEGWRFTDTQYFGPGTRLTVL.

The chain employs TRBV12-3 or TRBV12-4 and TRBJ1-2, with a tentative D call TRBD1 (5 bases). Trimming left V 3 bases short and J 4 bases short, with 9 bases between. The CDR3 covers 13 residues. CDR3 residues: CASSLVQAYGYTF. The DNA for the CDR3 is TGTGCCAGCAGTTTGGTACAGGCCTATGGCTACACCTTC.

For the CDR3, the DNA is TGTGCCTGGAGTGTGGACAGTTCTCAATCCTACGAGCAGTACTTC. This encodes CAWSVDSSQSYEQYF. The chain recombines TRBV30 with TRBJ2-7; D is possibly TRBD1 (6 bases). CDR1 is GTSNPN, CDR2 SVGIG, per germline (reference sequence). Trimming stripped 0 bases from V and 1 base from J, with 13 bases between. CDR3 size: 15 residues.

This rearrangement joins TRBV2 to TRBJ1-5; D is perhaps TRBD1 (5 bases). The CDR3 sequence is 16 residues long. Germline lookup yields CDR1 SNHLY and CDR2 FYNNEI. Trimming stripped 2 bases from V and 4 bases from J, with 15 bases between. The CDR3 here is CASSEKTARTNQPQHF. In nucleotides, the CDR3 is TGTGCCAGCAGTGAAAAGACAGCTAGGACAAATCAGCCCCAGCATTTT.

This clone showed up many times. The gene calls are TRBV5-1 and TRBJ1-3; tentative D call: TRBD1 (5 bases). Trimming stripped 5 bases from V and 0 bases from J, with 9 bases between. This CDR3 is built from 14 residues. Germline V gives CDR1 SGHRS, CDR2 YFSETQ. CDR3 in DNA: TGCGCCAGCAGTGGGGCGAACTCTGGAAACACCATATATTTT. This codes for CASSGANSGNTIYF.

The chain couples TRBV3-1 (or the pseudogene TRBV3-2) to TRBJ2-7; D is unresolved. CDR1 LGHDT and CDR2 YNNKEL come from the germline V gene (reference sequence). Trimming shortened V by 1 base and J by 0 bases, and 7 bases separated the two germline ends. CDR3 size: 14 residues. The CDR3: CASSQGSSSYEQYF. Here the CDR3 DNA reads TGTGCCAGCAGCCAAGGATCTAGCTCCTACGAGCAGTACTTC.

V is TRBV15 and J is TRBJ2-3; D gene uncertain. Per germline, CDR1 LNHNV and CDR2 YYDKDF (reference sequence). V dropped 3 bases and J dropped 2 bases, with 6 bases sitting between them. This CDR3 is built from 13 residues. CDR3 coding DNA: TGTGCCACCAGCAGTGCTAACACAGATACGCAGTATTTT. It specifies CATSSANTDTQYF.

The chain has TRBV6-5 and TRBJ1-2, with 8 bases fitting TRBD1. The CDR3 consists of 13 residues. Germline V gene data show CDR1 as MNHEY and CDR2 as SVGAGI. V lost 2 bases to trimming and J lost 7 bases; unmatched junction nucleotides: 3. CDR3 sequence (DNA): TGTGCCAGCAGTTACCAGGGGGCTGGTGGCTACACCTTC. Protein product: CASSYQGAGGYTF.

This clone was counted a few times. The chain links TRBV4-3 to TRBJ2-2; 8 bases match TRBD1. The ends lost 3 bases at V and 2 bases at J; junction bases unmatched: 2. The germline V gene has CDR1 LGHNA and CDR2 YSLEER. There are 15 residues in the CDR3. The CDR3 DNA sequence: TGCGCCAGCAGCCAGGACAGGGTAAACACCGGGGAGCTGTTTTTT. Protein product: CASSQDRVNTGELFF.

The genes are TRBV7-9 and TRBJ2-3; 7 bases map to TRBD1. The CDR3 spans 15 residues. Trimming at V came to 2 bases and at J to 2 bases, leaving 4 bases not matched to a gene. Looked up from germline, CDR1 is SEHNR and CDR2 is FQNEAQ (reference sequence). This chain's CDR3 is CASSLQDRVTDTQYF. As DNA, the CDR3 is TGTGCCAGCAGCTTACAAGACAGGGTCACAGATACGCAGTATTTT.

This clone was picked up one time. The CDR3 region has the DNA TGTGCCAGCAGCCAAACCCAGGGTGGCGAGCAGTACTTC. Protein product: CASSQTQGGEQYF. The chain carries TRBV7-2 and TRBJ2-7; perhaps TRBD1 as D (5 bases). The CDR3 covers 13 residues. Trimming shortened V by 5 bases and J by 6 bases, and 14 bases separated the two germline ends. Germline lookup yields CDR1 SGHTA and CDR2 FQGNSA.